Given below is one T cell receptor beta chain in context. Its specificity is unknown. RNA extraction gave at least 6 micrograms of total RNA per sample. This entry comes from a study of blood T cells in healthy people across ages. Whole-study findings and limits: While age rose, TCR beta diversity per million T cells dropped in a roughly linear way. Whereas aged donors had fewer naive CD4+ cells, long-lived donors had more of them and higher diversity. When one million T cells were used, diversity estimates were thought to be underestimates.

In germline, CDR1 is MNHEY, CDR2 SVGAGI. Trimming removed 10 bases from V and 7 bases from J, with 13 bases in between. This CDR3 has 11 residues. PCR was performed a second time for roughly 7 to 12 cycles using a sample-barcoded 5' primer and a J-beta primer mix. TCRdb re-called the 5' RACE reads with MiXCR, one entry per CDR3 protein. The sample lists 1.5 million to 2 million distinct CDR3 sequences, 28% seen once, with 7.7% in the top ten. Material: blood. The TCR sequence derives from a woman aged 30 to 39 in good health. The gene calls are TRBV6-5 and TRBJ1-2, with D possibly being TRBD1 (5 bases). The DNA of the CDR3 is TGTGCCACGGGGCAGGGATCTGGCTACACCTTC. Translated: CATGQGSGYTF.